Below, one TCR beta chain is given with its context. Method: immunoSEQ multiplex PCR; TCRdb's copy keeps in-frame clones and lacks some. The top ten hold 2.5% to 3% of the sample, which has a few hundred thousand clones, roughly 90% seen once. The data stem from a study of blood T cell repertoires in COVID-19. Per the germline V gene, CDR1 is MNHEY and CDR2 is SVGAGI. This CDR3 is 14 amino acids long. The V segment lost 7 bases and the J segment 9 bases; nucleotides outside the gene matches: 12. V usage is TRBV6-5 and J usage is TRBJ2-1, with 7 bases identical to TRBD1. This TCR was recovered from a woman aged 25-40 years with COVID-19, enrolled during active disease. The sequencing input was peripheral blood. The CDR3, as DNA: TGTGCCAGCACTAGGAGACAGGGAGATGGTGAGCAGTTCTTC. It yields the protein CASTRRQGDGEQFF.